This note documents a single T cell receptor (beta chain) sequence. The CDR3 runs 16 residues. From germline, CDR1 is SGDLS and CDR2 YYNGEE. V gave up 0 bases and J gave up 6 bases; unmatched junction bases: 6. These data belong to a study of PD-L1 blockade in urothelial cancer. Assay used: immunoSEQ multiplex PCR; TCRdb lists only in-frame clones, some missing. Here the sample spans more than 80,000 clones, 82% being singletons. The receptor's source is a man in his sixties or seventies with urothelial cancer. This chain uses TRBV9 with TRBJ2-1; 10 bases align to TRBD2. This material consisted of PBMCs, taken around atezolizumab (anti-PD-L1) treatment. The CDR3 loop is CASSVGLAGWFNEQFF. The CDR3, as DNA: TGTGCCAGCAGCGTAGGACTAGCGGGTTGGTTCAATGAGCAGTTCTTC.